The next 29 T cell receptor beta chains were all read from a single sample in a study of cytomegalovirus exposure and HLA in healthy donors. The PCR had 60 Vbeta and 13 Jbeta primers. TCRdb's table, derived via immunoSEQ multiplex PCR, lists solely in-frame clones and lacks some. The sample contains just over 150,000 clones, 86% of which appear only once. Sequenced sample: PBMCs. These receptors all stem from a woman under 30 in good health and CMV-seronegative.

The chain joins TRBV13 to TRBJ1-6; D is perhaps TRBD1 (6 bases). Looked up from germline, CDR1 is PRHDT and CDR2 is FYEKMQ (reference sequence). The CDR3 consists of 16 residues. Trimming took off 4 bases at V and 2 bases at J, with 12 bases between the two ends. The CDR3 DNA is TGTGCCAGCAGCTATCAAGGGGGAGCCTATAATTCACCCCTCCACTTT. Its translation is CASSYQGGAYNSPLHF.

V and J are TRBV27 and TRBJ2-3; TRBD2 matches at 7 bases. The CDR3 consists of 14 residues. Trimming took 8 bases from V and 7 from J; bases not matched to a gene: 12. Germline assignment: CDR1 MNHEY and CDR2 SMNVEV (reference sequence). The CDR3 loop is CASSSGTNIYTQYF. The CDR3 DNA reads TGTGCCAGCTCTTCTGGGACTAACATTTATACGCAGTATTTT.

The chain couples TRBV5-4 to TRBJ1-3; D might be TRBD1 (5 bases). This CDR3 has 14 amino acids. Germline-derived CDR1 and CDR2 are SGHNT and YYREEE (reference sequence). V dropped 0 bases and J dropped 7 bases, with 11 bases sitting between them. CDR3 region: CASSLVGSGNTIYF. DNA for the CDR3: TGTGCCAGCAGCTTGGTGGGGTCAGGGAACACCATATATTTT.

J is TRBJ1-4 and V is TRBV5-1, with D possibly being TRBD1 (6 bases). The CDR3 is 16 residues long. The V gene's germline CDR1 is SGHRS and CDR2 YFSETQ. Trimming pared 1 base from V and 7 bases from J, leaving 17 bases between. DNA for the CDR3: TGCGCCAGCAGCTTGTTAGGGCAGGGGAGTACTGAAAAACTGTTTTTT. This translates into CASSLLGQGSTEKLFF.

The CDR3 loop reads CASSPTNGGTRGEAFF. CDR3 DNA: TGCGCCAGCAGCCCCACCAACGGTGGGACGCGGGGTGAAGCTTTCTTT. V and J are TRBV5-1 and TRBJ1-1; possible D gene TRBD1, 5 bases. V lost 4 bases, J lost 7 bases, and 23 bases lay in between. This CDR3 region has 16 residues. Looked up from germline, CDR1 is SGHRS and CDR2 is YFSETQ.

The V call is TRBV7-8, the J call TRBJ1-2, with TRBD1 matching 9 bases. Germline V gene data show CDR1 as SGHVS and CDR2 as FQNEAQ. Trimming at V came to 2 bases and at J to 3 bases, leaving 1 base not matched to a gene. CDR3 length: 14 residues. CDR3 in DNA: TGTGCCAGCAGCTTACGGACAGGGGACTATGGCTACACCTTC. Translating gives CASSLRTGDYGYTF.

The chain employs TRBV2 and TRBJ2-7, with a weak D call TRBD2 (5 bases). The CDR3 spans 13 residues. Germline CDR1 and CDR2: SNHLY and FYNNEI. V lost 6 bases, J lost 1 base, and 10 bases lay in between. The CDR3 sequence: CASSGGSSYEQYF. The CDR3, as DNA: TGTGCCAGCAGCGGCGGGTCGTCCTACGAGCAGTACTTC. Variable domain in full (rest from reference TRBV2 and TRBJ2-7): EPEVTQTPSHQVTQMGQEVILRCVPISNHLYFYWYRQILGQKVEFLVSFYNNEISEKSEIFDDQFSVERPDGSNFTLKIRSTKLEDSAMYFCASSGGSSYEQYFGPGTRLTVT.

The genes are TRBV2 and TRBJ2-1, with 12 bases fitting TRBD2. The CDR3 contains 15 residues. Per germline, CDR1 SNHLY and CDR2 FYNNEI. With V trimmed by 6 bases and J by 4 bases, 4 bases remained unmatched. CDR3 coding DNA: TGTGCCAGCAGGGGAGGGACTAGCGGGTACAATGAGCAGTTCTTC. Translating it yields CASRGGTSGYNEQFF. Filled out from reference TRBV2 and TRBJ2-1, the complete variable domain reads EPEVTQTPSHQVTQMGQEVILRCVPISNHLYFYWYRQILGQKVEFLVSFYNNEISEKSEIFDDQFSVERPDGSNFTLKIRSTKLEDSAMYFCASRGGTSGYNEQFFGPGTRLTVL.

The CDR3 sequence: CASSFIQGAETQYF. The CDR3 region has the DNA TGCGCCAGCAGCTTCATTCAGGGGGCAGAGACCCAGTACTTC. The rearrangement links TRBV5-1 to TRBJ2-5; TRBD1 aligns across 8 bases. CDR3 size: 14 residues. The V segment lost 2 bases and the J segment 4 bases; nucleotides outside the gene matches: 4. Germline CDR1 and CDR2: SGHRS and YFSETQ.

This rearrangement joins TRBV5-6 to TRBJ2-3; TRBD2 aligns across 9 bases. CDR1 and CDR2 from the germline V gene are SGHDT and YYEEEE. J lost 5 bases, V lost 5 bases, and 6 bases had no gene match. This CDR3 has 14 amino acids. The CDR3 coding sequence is TGTGCCAGCAGTATTAGCGGGGGTGGAGATACGCAGTATTTT. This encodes CASSISGGGDTQYF.

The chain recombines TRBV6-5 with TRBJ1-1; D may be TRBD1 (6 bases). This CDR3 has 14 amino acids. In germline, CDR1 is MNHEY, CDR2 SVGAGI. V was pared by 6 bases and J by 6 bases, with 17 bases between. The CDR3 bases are TGTGCCAGCAGACTCGGGACAAAGGGCGCTGAAGCTTTCTTT. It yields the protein CASRLGTKGAEAFF.

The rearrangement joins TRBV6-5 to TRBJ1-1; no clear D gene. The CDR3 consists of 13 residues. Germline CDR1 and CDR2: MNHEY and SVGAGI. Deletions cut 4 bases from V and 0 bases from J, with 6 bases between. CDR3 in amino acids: CASSLGLNTEAFF. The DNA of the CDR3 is TGTGCCAGCAGTTTGGGCCTGAACACTGAAGCTTTCTTT.

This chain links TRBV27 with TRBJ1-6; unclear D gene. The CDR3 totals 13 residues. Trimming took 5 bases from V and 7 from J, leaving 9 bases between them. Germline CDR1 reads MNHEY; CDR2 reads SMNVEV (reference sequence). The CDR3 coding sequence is TGTGCCAGCAGTCGACTAGGAAATTCACCCCTCCACTTT. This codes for CASSRLGNSPLHF.

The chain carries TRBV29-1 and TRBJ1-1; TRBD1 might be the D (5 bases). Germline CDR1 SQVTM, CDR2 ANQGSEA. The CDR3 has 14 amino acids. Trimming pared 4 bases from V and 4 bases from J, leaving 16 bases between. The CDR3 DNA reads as TGCAGCGTTGTGTCAGGGAGGTATAGCACTGAAGCTTTCTTT. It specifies CSVVSGRYSTEAFF.

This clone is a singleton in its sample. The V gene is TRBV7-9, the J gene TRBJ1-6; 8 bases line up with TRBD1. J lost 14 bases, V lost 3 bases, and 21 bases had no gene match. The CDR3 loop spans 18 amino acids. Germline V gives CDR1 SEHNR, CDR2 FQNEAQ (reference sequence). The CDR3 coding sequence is TGTGCCAGCAGCTTCACCGGGACAGGCGTGGGGGCGTTTGTGGCCCTCCACTTT. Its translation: CASSFTGTGVGAFVALHF.

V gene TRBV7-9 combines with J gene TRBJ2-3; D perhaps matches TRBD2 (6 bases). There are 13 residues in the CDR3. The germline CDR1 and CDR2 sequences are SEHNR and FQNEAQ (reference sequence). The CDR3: CVTPAGSTDTQYF. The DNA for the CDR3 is TGTGTCACTCCCGCGGGAAGCACAGATACGCAGTATTTT. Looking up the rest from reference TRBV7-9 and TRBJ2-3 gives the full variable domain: DTGVSQNPRHKITKRGQNVTFRCDPISEHNRLYWYRQTLGQGPEFLTYFQNEAQLEKSRLLSDRFSAERPKGSFSTLEIQRTEQGDSAMYLCVTPAGSTDTQYFGPGTRLTVL.

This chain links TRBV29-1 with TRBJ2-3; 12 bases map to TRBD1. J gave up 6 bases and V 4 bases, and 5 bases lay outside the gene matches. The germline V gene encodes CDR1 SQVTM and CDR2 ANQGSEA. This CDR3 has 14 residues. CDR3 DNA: TGCAGCGTTGGCGGGACAGGGGGCTCCGATACGCAGTATTTT. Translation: CSVGGTGGSDTQYF.

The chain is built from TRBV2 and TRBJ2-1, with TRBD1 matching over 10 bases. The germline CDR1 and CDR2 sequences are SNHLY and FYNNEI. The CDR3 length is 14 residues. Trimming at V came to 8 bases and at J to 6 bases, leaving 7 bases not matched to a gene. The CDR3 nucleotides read TGTGCCAGCGTAAGGACAGGGGGTATCAATGAGCAGTTCTTC. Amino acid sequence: CASVRTGGINEQFF.

The CDR3, as DNA: TGTGCCAGCAGCTTGGATACTAGCGGGATTGGGGCCACCTACGAGCAGTACTTC. This codes for CASSLDTSGIGATYEQYF. The chain uses TRBV5-4 and TRBJ2-7, with 10 bases lining up with TRBD2. The CDR3 sequence is 18 residues long. Germline lookup yields CDR1 SGHNT and CDR2 YYREEE (reference sequence). V dropped 0 bases and J dropped 2; count of bases not matched to a gene: 11. The entire variable domain, with the rest obtained from reference TRBV5-4 and TRBJ2-7, is as follows: ETGVTQSPTHLIKTRGQQVTLRCSSQSGHNTVSWYQQALGQGPQFIFQYYREEENGRGNFPPRFSGLQFPNYSSELNVNALELDDSALYLCASSLDTSGIGATYEQYFGPGTRLTVT.

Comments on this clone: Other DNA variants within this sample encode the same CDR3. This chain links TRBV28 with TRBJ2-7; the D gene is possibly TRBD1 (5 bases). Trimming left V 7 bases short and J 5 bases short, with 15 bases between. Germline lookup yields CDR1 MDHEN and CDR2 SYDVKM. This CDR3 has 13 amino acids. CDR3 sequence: CASIQSQGNEQYF. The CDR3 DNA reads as TGTGCCAGCATCCAATCGCAGGGCAACGAGCAGTACTTC.

CDR3 sequence (DNA): TGTGCCAGCAGCTCGGGAGGGGACAATGAGCAGTTCTTC. This encodes CASSSGGDNEQFF. The chain combines TRBV6-1 with TRBJ2-1, with TRBD2 identical over 8 bases. J lost 5 bases, V lost 6 bases, and 3 bases had no gene match. The CDR3 covers 13 residues. From germline, CDR1 is MNHNS and CDR2 SASEGT.

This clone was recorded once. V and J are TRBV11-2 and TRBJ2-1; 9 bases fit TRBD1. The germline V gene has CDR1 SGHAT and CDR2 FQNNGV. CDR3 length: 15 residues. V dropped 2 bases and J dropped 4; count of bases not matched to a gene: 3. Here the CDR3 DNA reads TGTGCCAGCAGCTTAATCGGACAGGGGTACAATGAGCAGTTCTTC. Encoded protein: CASSLIGQGYNEQFF.

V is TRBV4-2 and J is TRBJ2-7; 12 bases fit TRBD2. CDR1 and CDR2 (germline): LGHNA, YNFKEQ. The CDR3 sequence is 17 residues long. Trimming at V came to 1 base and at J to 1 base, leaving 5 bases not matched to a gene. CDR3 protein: CASSQGLAGAKSYEQYF. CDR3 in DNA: TGTGCCAGCAGCCAAGGACTAGCGGGGGCCAAATCCTACGAGCAGTACTTC.

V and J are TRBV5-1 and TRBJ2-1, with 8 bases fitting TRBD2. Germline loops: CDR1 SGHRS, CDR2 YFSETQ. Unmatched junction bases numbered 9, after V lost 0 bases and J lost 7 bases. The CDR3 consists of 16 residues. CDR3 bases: TGCGCCAGCAGCTTGGCTCGGGGGGGCCAGGTAAATGAGCAGTTCTTC. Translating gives CASSLARGGQVNEQFF.

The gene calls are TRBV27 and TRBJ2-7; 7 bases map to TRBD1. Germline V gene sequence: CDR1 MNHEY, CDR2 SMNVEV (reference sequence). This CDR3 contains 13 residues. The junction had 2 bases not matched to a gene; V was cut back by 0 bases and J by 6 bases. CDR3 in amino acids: CASSLSTGVEQYF. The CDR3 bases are TGTGCCAGCAGTTTATCCACAGGGGTCGAGCAGTACTTC.

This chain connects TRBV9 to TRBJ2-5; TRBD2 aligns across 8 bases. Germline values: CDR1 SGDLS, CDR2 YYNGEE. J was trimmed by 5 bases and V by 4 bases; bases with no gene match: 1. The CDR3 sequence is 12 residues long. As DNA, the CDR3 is TGTGCCAGCAGCCGGGAGGGGGAGACCCAGTACTTC. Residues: CASSREGETQYF.

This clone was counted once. The CDR3 reads CASREAPSNQPQHF. The CDR3 region has the DNA TGTGCCAGCCGGGAAGCGCCTAGCAATCAGCCCCAGCATTTT. The chain uses TRBV6-5 and TRBJ1-5; D is uncertain. Germline V gene lookup returns CDR1 MNHEY and CDR2 SVGAGI. V lost 8 bases and J lost 0, with 11 bases in between. The CDR3 has 14 amino acids.

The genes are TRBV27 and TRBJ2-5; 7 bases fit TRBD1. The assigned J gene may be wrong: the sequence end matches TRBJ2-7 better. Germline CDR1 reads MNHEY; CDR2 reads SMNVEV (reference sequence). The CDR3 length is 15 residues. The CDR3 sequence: CASSPTTGTAYEQYF. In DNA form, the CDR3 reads TGTGCCAGCAGTCCGACCACCGGGACAGCCTACGAGCAGTACTTC.

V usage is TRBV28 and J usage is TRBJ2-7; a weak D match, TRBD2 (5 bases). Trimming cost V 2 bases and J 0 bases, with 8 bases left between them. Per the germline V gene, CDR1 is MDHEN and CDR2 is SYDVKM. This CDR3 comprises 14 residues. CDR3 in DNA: TGTGCCAGCAGTTTACAAGGAGGCTCCTACGAGCAGTACTTC. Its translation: CASSLQGGSYEQYF.